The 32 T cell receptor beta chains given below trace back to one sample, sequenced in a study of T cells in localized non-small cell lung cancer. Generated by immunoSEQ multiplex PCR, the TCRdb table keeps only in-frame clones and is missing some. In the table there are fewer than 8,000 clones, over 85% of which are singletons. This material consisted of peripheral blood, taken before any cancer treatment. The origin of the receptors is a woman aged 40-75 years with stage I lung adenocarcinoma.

The CDR3 nucleotides are TGTGCCAGCAGCTTTCAACAAATCTACGAGCAGTACTTC. This codes for CASSFQQIYEQYF. This chain links TRBV5-5 with TRBJ2-7, with D uncertain. There are 13 residues in the CDR3. Trimming pared 2 bases from V and 3 bases from J, leaving 9 bases between. Germline assignment: CDR1 SGHKS and CDR2 YYEKEE (reference sequence).

CDR3: CASSPDSNQPQHF. The CDR3 DNA is TGTGCCAGCAGCCCGGATAGCAATCAGCCCCAGCATTTT. The chain has TRBV7-9 and TRBJ1-5; D not resolved. Trimming stripped 5 bases from V and 0 bases from J, with 5 bases between. Looked up from germline, CDR1 is SEHNR and CDR2 is FQNEAQ (reference sequence). The CDR3 has 13 residues.

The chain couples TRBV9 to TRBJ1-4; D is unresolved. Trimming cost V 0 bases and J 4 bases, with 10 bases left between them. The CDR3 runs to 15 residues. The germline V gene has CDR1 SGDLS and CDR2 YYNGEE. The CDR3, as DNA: TGTGCCAGCAGCGTAGGACGGCAGTTTAATGAAAAACTGTTTTTT. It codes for CASSVGRQFNEKLFF.

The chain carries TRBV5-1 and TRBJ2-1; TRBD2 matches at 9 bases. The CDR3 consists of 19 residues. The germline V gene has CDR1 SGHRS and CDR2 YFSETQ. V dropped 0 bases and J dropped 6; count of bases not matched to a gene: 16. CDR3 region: CASSLAEGREGPRSNEQFF. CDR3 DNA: TGCGCCAGCAGCTTGGCCGAGGGGCGGGAGGGCCCCCGGAGCAATGAGCAGTTCTTC.

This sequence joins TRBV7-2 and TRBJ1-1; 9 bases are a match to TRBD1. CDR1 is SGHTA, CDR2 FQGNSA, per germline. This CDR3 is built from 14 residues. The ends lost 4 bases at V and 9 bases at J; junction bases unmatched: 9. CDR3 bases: TGTGCCAGCAGCTCGACAGGGGGAGGACGCCAAGCTTTCTTT. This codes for CASSSTGGGRQAFF. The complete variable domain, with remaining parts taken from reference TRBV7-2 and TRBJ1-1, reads GAGVSQSPSNKVTEKGKDVELRCDPISGHTALYWYRQSLGQGLEFLIYFQGNSAPDKSGLPSDRFSAERTGGSVSTLTIQRTQQEDSAVYLCASSSTGGGRQAFFGQGTRLTVV.

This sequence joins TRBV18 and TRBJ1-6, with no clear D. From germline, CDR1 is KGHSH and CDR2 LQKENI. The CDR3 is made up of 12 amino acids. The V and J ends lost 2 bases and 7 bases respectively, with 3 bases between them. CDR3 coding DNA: TGTGCCAGCTCACCAGGGAATTCACCCCTCCACTTT. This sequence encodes CASSPGNSPLHF.

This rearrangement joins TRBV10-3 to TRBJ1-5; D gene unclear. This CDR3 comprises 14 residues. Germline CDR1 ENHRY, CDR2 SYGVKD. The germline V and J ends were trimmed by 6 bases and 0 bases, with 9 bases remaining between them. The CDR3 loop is CAIRGSTSNQPQHF. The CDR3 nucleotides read TGTGCCATCAGGGGCAGCACTAGCAATCAGCCCCAGCATTTT.

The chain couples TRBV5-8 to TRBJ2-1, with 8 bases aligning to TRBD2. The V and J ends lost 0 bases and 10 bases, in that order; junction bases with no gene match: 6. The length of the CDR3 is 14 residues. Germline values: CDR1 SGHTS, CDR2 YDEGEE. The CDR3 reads CASSLAGGLGEQFF. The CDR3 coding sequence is TGTGCCAGCAGCTTGGCGGGGGGGTTAGGGGAGCAGTTCTTC.

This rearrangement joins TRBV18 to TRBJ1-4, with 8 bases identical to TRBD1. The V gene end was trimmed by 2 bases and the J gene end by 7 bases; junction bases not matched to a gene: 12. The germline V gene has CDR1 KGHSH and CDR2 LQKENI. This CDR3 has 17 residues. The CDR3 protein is CASSPVILQGDFEKLFF. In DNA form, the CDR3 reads TGTGCCAGCTCACCAGTCATACTACAGGGGGATTTTGAAAAACTGTTTTTT.

The DNA for the CDR3 is TGTGCCAGCAGGCGGGGACTAGCGGCCACAGATACGCAGTATTTT. It translates to CASRRGLAATDTQYF. The V call is TRBV6-5, the J call TRBJ2-3; TRBD2 aligns across 11 bases. The V segment lost 6 bases and the J segment 2 bases; nucleotides outside the gene matches: 4. This CDR3 has 15 amino acids. Germline values: CDR1 MNHEY, CDR2 SVGAGI.

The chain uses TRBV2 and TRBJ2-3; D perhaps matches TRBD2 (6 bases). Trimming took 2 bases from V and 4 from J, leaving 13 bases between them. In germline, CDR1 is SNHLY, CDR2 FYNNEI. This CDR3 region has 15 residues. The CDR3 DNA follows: TGTGCCAGCAGTGAACTGACTAGAGGGCCAGATACGCAGTATTTT. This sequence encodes CASSELTRGPDTQYF.

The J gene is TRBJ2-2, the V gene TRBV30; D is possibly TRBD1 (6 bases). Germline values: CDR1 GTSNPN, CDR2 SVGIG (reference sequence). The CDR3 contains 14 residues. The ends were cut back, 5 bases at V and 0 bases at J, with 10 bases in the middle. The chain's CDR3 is CAWGGYANTGELFF. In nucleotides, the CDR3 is TGTGCCTGGGGGGGCTACGCGAACACCGGGGAGCTGTTTTTT.

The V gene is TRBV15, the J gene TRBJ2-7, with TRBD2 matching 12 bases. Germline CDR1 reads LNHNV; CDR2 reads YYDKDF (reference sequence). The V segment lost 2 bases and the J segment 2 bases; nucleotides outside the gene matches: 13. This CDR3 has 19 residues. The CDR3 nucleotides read TGTGCCACCAGCAGACGCCCGGGACTAGCGGGTGGGGGCCCCTACGAGCAGTACTTC. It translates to CATSRRPGLAGGGPYEQYF.

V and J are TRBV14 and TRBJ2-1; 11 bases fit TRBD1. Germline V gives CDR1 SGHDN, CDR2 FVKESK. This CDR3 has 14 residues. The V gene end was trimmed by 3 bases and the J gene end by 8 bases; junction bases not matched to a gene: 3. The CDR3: CASSQRTGGDEQFF. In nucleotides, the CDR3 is TGTGCCAGCAGCCAGAGGACAGGGGGCGATGAGCAGTTCTTC.

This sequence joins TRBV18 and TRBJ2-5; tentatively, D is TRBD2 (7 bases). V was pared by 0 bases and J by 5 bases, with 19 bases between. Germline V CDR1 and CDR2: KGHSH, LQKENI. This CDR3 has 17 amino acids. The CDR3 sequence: CASSPPGMGGLGETQYF. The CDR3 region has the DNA TGTGCCAGCTCACCACCTGGAATGGGGGGGCTCGGGGAGACCCAGTACTTC.

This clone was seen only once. The CDR3 DNA reads as TGCGCCAGCAGCTTGGAGGGGCTAGCGGGTCAAGAGACCCAGTACTTC. This encodes CASSLEGLAGQETQYF. This sequence joins TRBV5-1 and TRBJ2-5; 8 bases are a match to TRBD2. This CDR3 is 16 amino acids long. Per germline, CDR1 SGHRS and CDR2 YFSETQ. Germline trimming cut 0 bases from V and 2 bases from J; bases unmatched to any gene: 6.

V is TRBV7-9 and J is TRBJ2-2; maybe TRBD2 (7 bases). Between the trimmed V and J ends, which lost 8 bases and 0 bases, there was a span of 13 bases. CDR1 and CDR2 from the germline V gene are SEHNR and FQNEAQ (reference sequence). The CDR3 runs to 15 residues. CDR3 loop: CASSGGHANTGELFF. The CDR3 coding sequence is TGTGCCAGCTCCGGGGGGCACGCGAACACCGGGGAGCTGTTTTTT.

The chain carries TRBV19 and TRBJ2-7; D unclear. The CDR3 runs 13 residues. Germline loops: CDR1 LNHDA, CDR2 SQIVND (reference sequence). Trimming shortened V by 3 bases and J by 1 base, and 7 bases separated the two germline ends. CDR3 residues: CASSIGSSYEQYF. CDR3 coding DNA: TGTGCCAGTAGTATTGGTAGTTCCTACGAGCAGTACTTC.

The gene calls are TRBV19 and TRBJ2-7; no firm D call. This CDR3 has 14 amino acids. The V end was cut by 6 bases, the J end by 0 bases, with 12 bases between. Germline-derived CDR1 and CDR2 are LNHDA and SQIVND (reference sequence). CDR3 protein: CASRTPVSSYEQYF. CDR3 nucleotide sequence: TGTGCCAGTAGGACCCCGGTGAGCTCCTACGAGCAGTACTTC.

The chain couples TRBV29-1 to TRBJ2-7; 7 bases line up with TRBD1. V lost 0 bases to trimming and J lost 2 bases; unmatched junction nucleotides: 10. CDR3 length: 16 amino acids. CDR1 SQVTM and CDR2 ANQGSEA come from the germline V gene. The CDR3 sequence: CSVEDPDRDSTYEQYF. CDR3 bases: TGCAGCGTTGAAGATCCCGACAGGGACAGTACCTACGAGCAGTACTTC.

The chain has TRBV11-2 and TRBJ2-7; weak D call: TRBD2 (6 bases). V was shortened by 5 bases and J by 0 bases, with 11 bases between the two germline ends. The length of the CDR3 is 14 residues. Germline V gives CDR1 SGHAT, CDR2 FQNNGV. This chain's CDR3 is CASSLGTLSYEQYF. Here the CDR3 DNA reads TGTGCCAGCAGCCTGGGGACTCTCTCCTACGAGCAGTACTTC.

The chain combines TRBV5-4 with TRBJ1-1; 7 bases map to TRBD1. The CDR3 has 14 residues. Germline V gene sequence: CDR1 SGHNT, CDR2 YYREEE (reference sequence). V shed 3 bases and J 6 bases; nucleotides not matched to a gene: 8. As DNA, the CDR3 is TGTGCCAGCAGCTCAAGACAGGGAAGCTCTGAAGCTTTCTTT. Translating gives CASSSRQGSSEAFF.

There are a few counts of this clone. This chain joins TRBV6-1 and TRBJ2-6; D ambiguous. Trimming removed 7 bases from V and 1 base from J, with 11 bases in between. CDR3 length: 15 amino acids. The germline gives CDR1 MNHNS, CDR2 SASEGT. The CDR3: CASTDNPSGANVLTF. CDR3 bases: TGTGCCAGCACAGATAACCCTTCTGGGGCCAACGTCCTGACTTTC.

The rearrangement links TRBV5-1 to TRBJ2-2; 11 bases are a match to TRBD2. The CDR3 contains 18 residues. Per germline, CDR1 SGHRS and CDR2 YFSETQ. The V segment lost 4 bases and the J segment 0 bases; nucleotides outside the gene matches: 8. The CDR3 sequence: CASSGTSGVGTNTGELFF. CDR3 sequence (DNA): TGCGCCAGCAGCGGGACTAGCGGAGTGGGGACGAACACCGGGGAGCTGTTTTTT.

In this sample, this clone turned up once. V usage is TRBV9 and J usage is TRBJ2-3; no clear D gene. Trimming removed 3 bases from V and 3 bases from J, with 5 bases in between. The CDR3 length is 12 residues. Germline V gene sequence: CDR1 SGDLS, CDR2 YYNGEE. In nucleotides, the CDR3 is TGTGCCAGCAGCGCGAGTACAGATACGCAGTATTTT. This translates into CASSASTDTQYF. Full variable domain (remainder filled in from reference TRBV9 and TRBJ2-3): DSGVTQTPKHLITATGQRVTLRCSPRSGDLSVYWYQQSLDQGLQFLIQYYNGEERAKGNILERFSAQQFPDLHSELNLSSLELGDSALYFCASSASTDTQYFGPGTRLTVL.

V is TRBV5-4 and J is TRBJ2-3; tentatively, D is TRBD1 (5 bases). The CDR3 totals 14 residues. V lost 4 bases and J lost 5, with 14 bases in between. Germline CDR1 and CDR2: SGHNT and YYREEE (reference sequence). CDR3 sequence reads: CASSRGHIGDTQYF. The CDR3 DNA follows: TGTGCCAGCAGCCGTGGACACATCGGAGATACGCAGTATTTT.

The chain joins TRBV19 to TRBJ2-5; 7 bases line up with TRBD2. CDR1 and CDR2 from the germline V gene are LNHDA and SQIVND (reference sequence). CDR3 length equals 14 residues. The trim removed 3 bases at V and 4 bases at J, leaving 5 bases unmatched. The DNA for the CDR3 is TGTGCCAGTAGTATCAGCGGGGTCGCAGAGACCCAGTACTTC. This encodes CASSISGVAETQYF.

The CDR3 protein is CASSFSASISPLHF. The CDR3 coding sequence is TGCGCCAGCAGCTTTTCGGCCTCGATTTCACCCCTCCACTTT. The chain is built from TRBV5-1 and TRBJ1-6, with unresolved D. The germline V and J ends were trimmed by 2 bases and 9 bases, with 12 bases remaining between them. The CDR3 is made up of 14 amino acids. From germline, CDR1 is SGHRS and CDR2 YFSETQ.

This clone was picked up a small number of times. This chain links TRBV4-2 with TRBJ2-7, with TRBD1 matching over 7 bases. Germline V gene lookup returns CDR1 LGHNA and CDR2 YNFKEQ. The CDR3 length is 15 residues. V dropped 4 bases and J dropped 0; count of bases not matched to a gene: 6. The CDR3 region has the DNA TGTGCCAGCAGCCGGTACTGGGACAGCTCCTACGAGCAGTACTTC. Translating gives CASSRYWDSSYEQYF.

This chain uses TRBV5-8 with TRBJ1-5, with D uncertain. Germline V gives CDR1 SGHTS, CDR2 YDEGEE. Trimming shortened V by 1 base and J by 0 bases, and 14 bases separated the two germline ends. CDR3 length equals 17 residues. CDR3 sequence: CASSLNRGTHSNQPQHF. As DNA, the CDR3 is TGTGCCAGCAGCTTGAATCGGGGAACCCATAGCAATCAGCCCCAGCATTTT. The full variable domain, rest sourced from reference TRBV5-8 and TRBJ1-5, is EAGVTQSPTHLIKTRGQQATLRCSPISGHTSVYWYQQALGLGLQFLLWYDEGEERNRGNFPPRFSGRQFPNYSSELNVNALELEDSALYLCASSLNRGTHSNQPQHFGDGTRLSIL.

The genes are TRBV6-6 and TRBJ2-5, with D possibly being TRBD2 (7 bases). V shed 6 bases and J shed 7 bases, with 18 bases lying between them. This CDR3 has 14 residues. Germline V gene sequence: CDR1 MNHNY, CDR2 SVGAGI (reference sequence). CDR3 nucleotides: TGTGCCAGCAGCCGCCTACCGGGGGGCATGACCCAGTACTTC. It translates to CASSRLPGGMTQYF.

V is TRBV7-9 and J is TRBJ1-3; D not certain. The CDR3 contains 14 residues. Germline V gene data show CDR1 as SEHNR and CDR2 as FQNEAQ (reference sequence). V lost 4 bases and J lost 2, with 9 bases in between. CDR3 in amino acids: CASSSLEAGNTIYF. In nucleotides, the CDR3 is TGTGCCAGCAGCTCCCTCGAAGCTGGAAACACCATATATTTT.